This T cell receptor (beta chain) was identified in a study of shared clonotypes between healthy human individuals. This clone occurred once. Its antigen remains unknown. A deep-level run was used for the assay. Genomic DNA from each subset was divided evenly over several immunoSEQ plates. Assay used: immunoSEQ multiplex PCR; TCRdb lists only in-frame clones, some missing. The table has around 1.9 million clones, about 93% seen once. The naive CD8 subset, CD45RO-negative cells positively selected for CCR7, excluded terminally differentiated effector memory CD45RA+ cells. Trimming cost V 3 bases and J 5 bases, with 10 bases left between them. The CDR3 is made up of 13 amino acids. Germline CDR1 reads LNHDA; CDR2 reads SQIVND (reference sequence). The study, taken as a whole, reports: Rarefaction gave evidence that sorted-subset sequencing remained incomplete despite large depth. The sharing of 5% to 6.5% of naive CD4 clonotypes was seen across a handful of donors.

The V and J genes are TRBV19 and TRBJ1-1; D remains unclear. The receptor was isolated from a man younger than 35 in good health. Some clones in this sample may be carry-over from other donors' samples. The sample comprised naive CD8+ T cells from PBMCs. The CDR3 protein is CASSMWASTEAFF. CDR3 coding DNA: TGTGCCAGTAGTATGTGGGCGTCAACTGAAGCTTTCTTT.